Presented here are 19 T cell receptor beta chains from one specimen sequenced in a study of shared clonotypes between healthy human individuals. Sequenced by immunoSEQ multiplex PCR; TCRdb stores in-frame clones only, minus some. The sample includes about 680,000 clones, around 72% of them seen just once. Sequencing used memory CD4+ T cells sorted from blood. Subset indicated: CD45RA-negative fraction. The origin of the receptors is a woman between 25 and 40 years old in good health.

This chain uses TRBV11-2 with TRBJ2-7; weak D call: TRBD2 (5 bases). V was pared by 5 bases and J by 3 bases, with 17 bases between. Germline V lookup: CDR1 SGHAT, CDR2 FQNNGV. This CDR3 comprises 15 residues. In nucleotides, the CDR3 is TGTGCCAGCAGCCACCCGTGGACTCAGCACTACGAGCAGTACTTC. It yields the protein CASSHPWTQHYEQYF.

The chain joins TRBV18 to TRBJ1-2; D possibly corresponds to TRBD1 (5 bases). The ends were cut back, 0 bases at V and 0 bases at J, with 8 bases in the middle. The CDR3 is 15 amino acids. Germline V gives CDR1 KGHSH, CDR2 LQKENI. CDR3 nucleotide sequence: TGTGCCAGCTCACCACCGGGGGAGACTAACTATGGCTACACCTTC. Translation: CASSPPGETNYGYTF.

Of note for this clone: The sample carries other DNA sequences with the same CDR3. This chain joins TRBV6-5 and TRBJ2-6; D not certain. Germline CDR1 MNHEY, CDR2 SVGAGI. The ends were cut back, 5 bases at V and 1 base at J, with 3 bases in the middle. The CDR3 totals 13 residues. CDR3 coding DNA: TGTGCCAGCAGTAGATCTGGGGCCAACGTCCTGACTTTC. This translates into CASSRSGANVLTF.

The J gene is TRBJ1-2, the V gene TRBV18; no reliable D call. Germline-derived CDR1 and CDR2 are KGHSH and LQKENI. Trimming stripped 2 bases from V and 3 bases from J, with 16 bases between. The CDR3 spans 16 residues. DNA for the CDR3: TGTGCCAGCTCACCAGGAGGGCCCGGGCCTTACTATGGCTACACCTTC. This translates into CASSPGGPGPYYGYTF.

The chain combines TRBV4-1 with TRBJ2-2, with D tentatively TRBD1 or TRBD2 (5 bases each). Germline CDR1 and CDR2: MGHRA and YSYEKL. The CDR3 loop spans 17 amino acids. V was shortened by 4 bases and J by 5 bases, with 20 bases between the two germline ends. The CDR3 DNA is TGCGCCAGCAGCCGAAGTGGGGGACCCAGAGGGACCGGGGAGCTGTTTTTT. It is translated as CASSRSGGPRGTGELFF.

This clone has only a few counts. This CDR3 is CASSRDTRADGELFF. In nucleotides, the CDR3 is TGCGCCAGCAGCCGGGACACAAGGGCCGACGGGGAGCTGTTTTTT. This sequence joins TRBV5-1 and TRBJ2-2; D is perhaps TRBD1 (6 bases). V shed 4 bases and J shed 7 bases, with 17 bases lying between them. Germline V gene sequence: CDR1 SGHRS, CDR2 YFSETQ. This CDR3 region has 15 residues. The whole variable domain, filled in from reference TRBV5-1 and TRBJ2-2, reads KAGVTQTPRYLIKTRGQQVTLSCSPISGHRSVSWYQQTPGQGLQFLFEYFSETQRNKGNFPGRFSGRQFSNSRSEMNVSTLELGDSALYLCASSRDTRADGELFFGEGSRLTVL.

A note on this clone: At one end the junction does not follow the germline gene, possibly because of a read error. V and J are TRBV15 and TRBJ2-7; D possibly corresponds to TRBD2 (6 bases). Germline-derived CDR1 and CDR2 are LNHNV and YYDKDF (reference sequence). The CDR3 runs 16 residues. DNA of the CDR3: TGTGCCACCAGCGGAGAAACTAGCAGGATTCCCTACGAGCAGTACTTC. This translates into CATSGETSRIPYEQYF.

The rearrangement uses TRBV5-1 and TRBJ1-1; D remains ambiguous. This CDR3 has 13 residues. Trimming took 0 bases from V and 11 from J, leaving 14 bases between them. Germline-derived CDR1 and CDR2 are SGHRS and YFSETQ. In DNA, the CDR3 is TGCGCCAGCAGCTTGGAAGATTGGGCGGATGCTTTCTTT. Amino acid sequence: CASSLEDWADAFF.

In this sample, this clone turned up a few times. This chain joins TRBV28 and TRBJ1-2; no clear D. V dropped 6 bases and J dropped 4 bases, with 15 bases sitting between them. Germline values: CDR1 MDHEN, CDR2 SYDVKM. CDR3 length equals 14 residues. As DNA, the CDR3 is TGTGCCAGCAGCTCTTCGGTGGAGGCCTATGGCTACACCTTC. Translated: CASSSSVEAYGYTF.

This chain uses TRBV28 with TRBJ2-6; D possibly uses TRBD1 or TRBD2 (5 bases each). Trimming shortened V by 6 bases and J by 0 bases, and 18 bases separated the two germline ends. This CDR3 is built from 18 residues. The germline CDR1 and CDR2 sequences are MDHEN and SYDVKM. CDR3 bases: TGTGCCAGCAGAATTCAGGGCCACGGGATCTCTGGGGCCAACGTCCTGACTTTC. Residues: CASRIQGHGISGANVLTF.

This clone was counted at least ten times. The gene calls are TRBV6-6 and TRBJ1-2; 9 bases line up with TRBD1. Germline CDR1 is MNHNY and CDR2 is SVGAGI (reference sequence). V gave up 2 bases and J gave up 4 bases; unmatched junction bases: 8. The CDR3 covers 16 residues. The DNA of the CDR3 is TGTGCCAGCAGTTACGGGACAGGGTGGGACGGCTATGGCTACACCTTC. It yields the protein CASSYGTGWDGYGYTF.

As DNA, the CDR3 is TGCGCCAGCAGCTTGGGGTTGGATTTGGACAATGAGCAGTTCTTC. The encoded protein is CASSLGLDLDNEQFF. The chain links TRBV5-1 to TRBJ2-1; no clear D gene. V was pared by 0 bases and J by 5 bases, with 12 bases between. The CDR3 has 15 amino acids. Germline CDR1 is SGHRS and CDR2 is YFSETQ.

V is TRBV25-1 and J is TRBJ1-4; a weak D match, TRBD1 (5 bases). This CDR3 is built from 17 residues. Trimming took off 1 base at V and 3 bases at J, with 15 bases between the two ends. Germline CDR1 is MGHDK and CDR2 is SYGVNS. The CDR3 loop is CASSELDSPGPNEKLFF. In DNA form, the CDR3 reads TGTGCCAGCAGTGAATTAGACTCACCGGGACCTAATGAAAAACTGTTTTTT.

With respect to this clone: The sample holds other DNA sequences that translate to the same CDR3. The chain has TRBV6-1 and TRBJ1-5; a weak D match, TRBD1 (5 bases). CDR3 size: 15 residues. Trimming stripped 2 bases from V and 0 bases from J, with 8 bases between. CDR1 and CDR2 from the germline V gene are MNHNS and SASEGT. The CDR3 spells CASSELTDSNQPQHF. For the CDR3, the DNA is TGTGCCAGCAGTGAACTGACAGATAGCAATCAGCCCCAGCATTTT.

J is TRBJ1-1 and V is TRBV6-5, with no clear D. CDR1 MNHEY and CDR2 SVGAGI come from the germline V gene. V lost 0 bases to trimming and J lost 4 bases, with 6 bases between them. The CDR3 loop spans 13 amino acids. For the CDR3, the DNA is TGTGCCAGCAGTTACTCGAAAACCACTGAAGCTTTCTTT. Protein sequence: CASSYSKTTEAFF.

The chain uses TRBV28 and TRBJ2-5, with D possibly matching TRBD2 (5 bases). The germline gives CDR1 MDHEN, CDR2 SYDVKM. The germline V and J ends were trimmed by 4 bases and 10 bases, with 10 bases remaining between them. This CDR3 has 11 residues. CDR3 in DNA: TGTGCCAGCAGTTCCCGGACTTACCAGTACTTC. It specifies CASSSRTYQYF. Filled out from reference TRBV28 and TRBJ2-5, the complete variable domain reads DVKVTQSSRYLVKRTGEKVFLECVQDMDHENMFWYRQDPGLGLRLIYFSYDVKMKEKGDIPEGYSVSREKKERFSLILESASTNQTSMYLCASSSRTYQYFGPGTRLLVL.

This clone was observed a handful of times. The chain couples TRBV7-9 to TRBJ1-1; D ambiguous. Germline CDR1 SEHNR, CDR2 FQNEAQ (reference sequence). The CDR3 has 14 residues. Trimming pared 1 base from V and 3 bases from J, leaving 9 bases between. The CDR3 here is CASSLGGLDTEAFF. DNA for the CDR3: TGTGCCAGCAGCTTAGGAGGGTTGGACACTGAAGCTTTCTTT.

The V call is TRBV18, the J call TRBJ2-7, with 9 positions matching TRBD2. Losses at the gene ends were 3 bases for V and 4 bases for J; bases not matched to a gene: 10. The germline V gene has CDR1 KGHSH and CDR2 LQKENI. The CDR3 consists of 16 residues. The CDR3 nucleotides read TGTGCCAGCTCACCTCTTCCCGGGACTAGCCAGTACGAGCAGTACTTC. This sequence encodes CASSPLPGTSQYEQYF.

The chain is built from TRBV5-1 and TRBJ2-2; no firm D call. V gave up 0 bases and J gave up 7 bases, with 7 bases separating them. In germline, CDR1 is SGHRS, CDR2 YFSETQ. The CDR3 is made up of 13 amino acids. The CDR3 sequence: CASSLELIGELFF. Here the CDR3 DNA reads TGCGCCAGCAGCTTGGAGCTGATCGGGGAGCTGTTTTTT.